A single T cell receptor beta chain is shown here with its context. Antigen unknown. This CDR3 is 15 amino acids long. Germline V gives CDR1 SGHVS, CDR2 FNYEAQ. V was pared by 4 bases and J by 4 bases, with 6 bases of the junction left unmatched. The source of the sample is a study of OX40 agonist ivuxolimab in advanced cancers. Turning to the study itself: Cohort: about 82% men, mean age 60, aged roughly 23 to 90. Study-wide points: On average, CD8+ T cells had more expanded clones than CD4+.

Here immunoSEQ multiplex PCR was the method, and the copy in TCRdb shows in-frame clones only, minus some. This sample has 9,000 to 10,000 clones, with less than 75% found just once. The sample consisted of CD4+ or CD8+ T cells sorted from blood, taken in a trial of the OX40 agonist ivuxolimab. The chain uses TRBV7-6 and TRBJ2-7, with 11 positions matching TRBD2. The receptor was isolated from an adult with an advanced solid tumor such as melanoma, head and neck, liver or kidney cancer. The CDR3 coding sequence is TGTGCCAGCAGCTCAGGGACTAGCGGACAGTACGAGCAGTACTTC. It encodes CASSSGTSGQYEQYF.